The 30 T cell receptor beta chains below were found in one sample sequenced in a study of T cell responses to AZD1222 COVID-19 vaccine. Assay used: immunoSEQ multiplex PCR; TCRdb lists only in-frame clones, some missing. Among 75,000 to 100,000 clones listed, 85% were seen once. The specimen comprised peripheral blood, sampled on day 0 of AZD1222 vaccination. The receptors were sampled from an adult in good health.

This chain uses TRBV5-6 with TRBJ2-7; D is unresolved. CDR1 and CDR2 (germline): SGHDT, YYEEEE. This CDR3 comprises 13 residues. V lost 1 base and J 2 bases, leaving 7 bases between the germline ends. The CDR3 sequence: CASSLKTTYEQYF. CDR3 DNA sequence: TGTGCCAGCAGCTTGAAAACTACCTACGAGCAGTACTTC.

The chain uses TRBV5-5 and TRBJ2-7; the D call may be TRBD1 or TRBD2 (7 bases each). CDR3 size: 12 residues. V was cut by 9 bases and J by 5 bases, with 15 bases left in between. Germline lookup yields CDR1 SGHKS and CDR2 YYEKEE (reference sequence). As DNA, the CDR3 is TGTGCCACCCAGGGGGGAGGGAACGAGCAGTACTTC. Amino acids: CATQGGGNEQYF.

This sequence joins TRBV4-3 and TRBJ2-5; 7 bases line up with TRBD1. Germline assignment: CDR1 LGHNA and CDR2 YSLEER. V shed 1 base and J 1 base; nucleotides not matched to a gene: 3. The CDR3 loop spans 15 amino acids. The CDR3 coding sequence is TGCGCCAGCAGCCAAGGGGGGACAGCCCAAGAGACCCAGTACTTC. Protein: CASSQGGTAQETQYF.

This rearrangement joins TRBV28 to TRBJ1-5; 9 nucleotides align to TRBD1. Germline V gives CDR1 MDHEN, CDR2 SYDVKM. This CDR3 is built from 14 residues. Trimming at V came to 9 bases and at J to 6 bases, leaving 9 bases not matched to a gene. This CDR3 is CASQDRGGGQPQHF. The CDR3 bases are TGTGCCAGTCAGGACAGGGGAGGAGGTCAGCCCCAGCATTTT.

The gene calls are TRBV27 and TRBJ1-6; D remains unclear. Trimming removed 5 bases from V and 7 bases from J, with 12 bases in between. CDR3 length: 14 amino acids. Germline CDR1 is MNHEY and CDR2 is SMNVEV (reference sequence). The CDR3 region is CASSPKGTNSPLHF. The DNA for the CDR3 is TGTGCCAGCAGTCCCAAGGGTACAAATTCACCCCTCCACTTT.

The V gene is TRBV6-6, the J gene TRBJ1-2; a possible D gene is TRBD1 (6 bases). Trimming shortened V by 5 bases and J by 7 bases, and 20 bases separated the two germline ends. The germline gives CDR1 MNHNY, CDR2 SVGAGI (reference sequence). CDR3 length: 15 amino acids. As DNA, the CDR3 is TGTGCCAGCAGTCAAAGGACAGCCCTGGGTAGTGGCTACACCTTC. This sequence encodes CASSQRTALGSGYTF.

This clone turned up a few times. The CDR3: CASSYDRGTEAFF. CDR3 DNA sequence: TGTGCCAGCAGTTATGACAGGGGTACTGAAGCTTTCTTT. J is TRBJ1-1 and V is TRBV6-4; 8 bases map to TRBD1. This CDR3 spans 13 amino acids. The V segment lost 5 bases and the J segment 5 bases; nucleotides outside the gene matches: 4. Germline V gene lookup returns CDR1 MRHNA and CDR2 SNTAGT.

About this clone: Sequence at one end of the junction differs from germline and may be a read error. The rearrangement uses TRBV10-3 and TRBJ2-2, with TRBD2 matching over 13 bases. Germline CDR1 ENHRY, CDR2 SYGVKD. The CDR3 covers 14 residues. CDR3 in DNA: TGTGCCATCAGTGAGCAAACTAGCGGGGGGGAACTGTTTTTT. Protein sequence: CAISEQTSGGELFF.

DNA of the CDR3: TGTGCCAGCAGCTCGGCCGGATCAGCACGGACCGGGGAGCTGTTTTTT. Translation: CASSSAGSARTGELFF. The chain employs TRBV7-3 and TRBJ2-2; no reliable D call. The CDR3 runs 16 residues. Germline values: CDR1 SGHTA, CDR2 FQGTGA. Trimming took 4 bases from V and 5 from J, leaving 17 bases between them.

This chain uses TRBV7-2 with TRBJ1-6, with a possible D match to TRBD1 (5 bases). With 6 bases removed from V and 7 bases from J, the gap between germline ends came to 22 bases. Germline V gene sequence: CDR1 SGHTA, CDR2 FQGNSA. This CDR3 spans 17 amino acids. Here the CDR3 reads CASSNGPGDSRNSPLHF. Here the CDR3 DNA reads TGTGCCAGCAGTAATGGACCCGGTGACAGCCGAAATTCACCCCTCCACTTT.

The CDR3 DNA sequence: TGTGCCAGCAGTAATCCGGGACAGGGGGCATGGGAGCTGTTTTTT. This encodes CASSNPGQGAWELFF. The chain links TRBV6-5 to TRBJ2-2; 12 nucleotides line up with TRBD1. The CDR3 extends over 15 amino acids. V dropped 5 bases and J dropped 9; count of bases not matched to a gene: 7. Germline values: CDR1 MNHEY, CDR2 SVGAGI.

The chain employs TRBV2 and TRBJ2-7, with D perhaps being TRBD1 or TRBD2 (5 bases each). CDR3 length: 15 residues. V was cut by 5 bases and J by 2 bases, with 16 bases left in between. Per the germline V gene, CDR1 is SNHLY and CDR2 is FYNNEI. The CDR3 DNA reads TGTGCCAGCAGTCCCAACCCGGGGCCGACCTACGAGCAGTACTTC. Translated, it gives CASSPNPGPTYEQYF. Using reference TRBV2 and TRBJ2-7 for the parts outside the CDR3, the full variable domain is EPEVTQTPSHQVTQMGQEVILRCVPISNHLYFYWYRQILGQKVEFLVSFYNNEISEKSEIFDDQFSVERPDGSNFTLKIRSTKLEDSAMYFCASSPNPGPTYEQYFGPGTRLTVT.

The chain uses TRBV5-8 and TRBJ1-2; D is undetermined. V lost 1 base to trimming and J lost 8 bases, with 15 bases between them. This CDR3 region has 14 residues. The V gene's germline CDR1 is SGHTS and CDR2 YDEGEE. DNA for the CDR3: TGTGCCAGCAGCTTGTCCGGGTTCCTCGGAGGCTACACCTTC. It yields the protein CASSLSGFLGGYTF. The full variable domain, rest sourced from reference TRBV5-8 and TRBJ1-2, is EAGVTQSPTHLIKTRGQQATLRCSPISGHTSVYWYQQALGLGLQFLLWYDEGEERNRGNFPPRFSGRQFPNYSSELNVNALELEDSALYLCASSLSGFLGGYTFGSGTRLTVV.

This sequence joins TRBV5-1 and TRBJ2-4; D unclear. CDR3 size: 15 residues. Germline assignment: CDR1 SGHRS and CDR2 YFSETQ. V lost 0 bases and J lost 0, with 7 bases in between. CDR3 protein: CASSLDVVAKNIQYF. DNA for the CDR3: TGCGCCAGCAGCTTGGACGTCGTAGCCAAAAACATTCAGTACTTC. Based on the CDR3 plus reference TRBV5-1 and TRBJ2-4, the full variable domain is KAGVTQTPRYLIKTRGQQVTLSCSPISGHRSVSWYQQTPGQGLQFLFEYFSETQRNKGNFPGRFSGRQFSNSRSEMNVSTLELGDSALYLCASSLDVVAKNIQYFGAGTRLSVL.

In DNA, the CDR3 is TGTGCCAGCAGCCCCCTGGGGGGGCTAACTAACTATGGCTACACCTTC. This gives the protein CASSPLGGLTNYGYTF. The rearrangement uses TRBV7-2 and TRBJ1-2, with D perhaps TRBD1 (6 bases). The V gene's germline CDR1 is SGHTA and CDR2 FQGNSA. This CDR3 comprises 16 residues. Between the trimmed V and J ends, which lost 5 bases and 0 bases, there was a span of 16 bases. Together with reference TRBV7-2 and TRBJ1-2, the CDR3 gives the full variable domain: GAGVSQSPSNKVTEKGKDVELRCDPISGHTALYWYRQSLGQGLEFLIYFQGNSAPDKSGLPSDRFSAERTGGSVSTLTIQRTQQEDSAVYLCASSPLGGLTNYGYTFGSGTRLTVV.

The chain is built from TRBV5-1 and TRBJ2-3; D possibly corresponds to TRBD2 (5 bases). From germline, CDR1 is SGHRS and CDR2 YFSETQ. With 0 bases removed from V and 3 bases from J, the gap between germline ends came to 14 bases. This CDR3 is built from 16 residues. CDR3 in DNA: TGCGCCAGCAGCTTGGCCTTCGCAGCGGATACAGATACGCAGTATTTT. As protein: CASSLAFAADTDTQYF.

CDR3 bases: TGTGCCTGGGGTCCAGGACCCTACGAGCAGTACTTC. As protein: CAWGPGPYEQYF. The rearrangement links TRBV30 to TRBJ2-7; D gene uncertain. V lost 5 bases and J lost 2, with 10 bases in between. The CDR3 covers 12 residues. Looked up from germline, CDR1 is GTSNPN and CDR2 is SVGIG (reference sequence).

This clone was seen once. The chain recombines TRBV12-3 or TRBV12-4 with TRBJ1-2; D ambiguous. The CDR3 contains 12 residues. V was shortened by 7 bases and J by 4 bases, with 10 bases between the two germline ends. In DNA form, the CDR3 reads TGTGCCAGCACCACCACACCCTATGGCTACACCTTC. As protein: CASTTTPYGYTF.

The J gene is TRBJ2-3, the V gene TRBV14; D not certain. The CDR3 runs to 16 residues. Germline V lookup: CDR1 SGHDN, CDR2 FVKESK. V was trimmed by 4 bases and J by 0 bases, leaving 14 bases between them. CDR3 sequence: CASSPTLRTSTDTQYF. Written as DNA, the CDR3 is TGTGCCAGCAGCCCAACTCTCAGAACTAGCACAGATACGCAGTATTTT.

This clone was found once. The junction differs from germline at one of its ends, possibly a read error. This chain connects TRBV6-5 to TRBJ2-7; 8 bases are shared with TRBD1. CDR3 length equals 13 residues. Germline CDR1 is MNHEY and CDR2 is SVGAGI. Here the CDR3 reads CASRGLGTGGLGF. In nucleotides, the CDR3 is TGTGCCAGCAGGGGCCTTGGGACAGGCGGCTTAGGCTTC.

This chain uses TRBV7-3 with TRBJ1-5; the D gene is possibly TRBD1 (6 bases). The CDR3 extends over 13 amino acids. V dropped 1 base and J dropped 5 bases, with 6 bases sitting between them. The germline CDR1 and CDR2 sequences are SGHTA and FQGTGA. CDR3 in DNA: TGTGCCAGCAGCTTAAACAGGGATCAGCCCCAGCATTTT. Translated: CASSLNRDQPQHF.

This chain uses TRBV6-6 with TRBJ1-3; the D gene is possibly TRBD1 (6 bases). The CDR3 consists of 15 residues. The V end lost 7 bases, the J end lost 1 base, and 14 bases lay between the germline ends. Germline assignment: CDR1 MNHNY and CDR2 SVGAGI (reference sequence). The CDR3 here is CASTTRGISGNTIYF. DNA for the CDR3: TGTGCCAGCACTACCAGGGGTATTTCTGGAAACACCATATATTTT.

The chain recombines TRBV18 with TRBJ1-3, with 8 bases aligning to TRBD1. This CDR3 spans 13 amino acids. Germline V gene sequence: CDR1 KGHSH, CDR2 LQKENI. V lost 6 bases and J lost 6; bases outside the gene matches: 4. The CDR3 protein is CASSRDRINTIYF. In nucleotides, the CDR3 is TGTGCCAGCTCCCGGGACAGGATAAACACCATATATTTT.

The chain has TRBV6-1 and TRBJ1-5; D is ambiguous. Trimming shortened V by 2 bases and J by 2 bases, and 13 bases separated the two germline ends. Germline loops: CDR1 MNHNS, CDR2 SASEGT. The CDR3 loop spans 16 amino acids. The CDR3 sequence: CASSESREWGNQPQHF. The CDR3 DNA is TGTGCCAGCAGTGAAAGTCGGGAATGGGGCAATCAGCCCCAGCATTTT.

The J gene is TRBJ1-1, the V gene TRBV5-1; D uncertain. CDR3 length equals 14 residues. V was shortened by 5 bases and J by 4 bases, with 15 bases between the two germline ends. Germline loops: CDR1 SGHRS, CDR2 YFSETQ. Here the CDR3 reads CASRLQVQGTEAFF. In DNA, the CDR3 is TGCGCCAGCAGGCTCCAGGTTCAAGGCACTGAAGCTTTCTTT.

This rearrangement joins TRBV19 to TRBJ1-5; D remains ambiguous. The CDR3 contains 15 residues. Germline values: CDR1 LNHDA, CDR2 SQIVND (reference sequence). The ends were cut back, 3 bases at V and 1 base at J, with 10 bases in the middle. CDR3 in amino acids: CASSIVTRSNQPQHF. In DNA form, the CDR3 reads TGTGCCAGTAGTATTGTAACGAGGAGCAATCAGCCCCAGCATTTT.

V gene TRBV2 combines with J gene TRBJ2-7; possible D gene TRBD2, 6 bases. Trimming shortened V by 9 bases and J by 6 bases, and 12 bases separated the two germline ends. The V gene's germline CDR1 is SNHLY and CDR2 FYNNEI. This CDR3 is 11 amino acids long. In DNA form, the CDR3 reads TGTGCCAGGGGTTTCGGGGGCGAGCAGTACTTC. Translation gives CARGFGGEQYF.

V gene TRBV14 combines with J gene TRBJ1-1; 10 bases agree with TRBD1. The CDR3 consists of 15 residues. The trim removed 3 bases at V and 5 bases at J, leaving 6 bases unmatched. Per the germline V gene, CDR1 is SGHDN and CDR2 is FVKESK. CDR3 in DNA: TGTGCCAGCAGCCATTCGGACAGGGGGTGGACTGAAGCTTTCTTT. Translation gives CASSHSDRGWTEAFF.

A remark on this clone: Other nucleotide sequences in the sample specify the same CDR3. The rearrangement joins TRBV15 to TRBJ1-5; no clear D gene. The CDR3 runs to 14 residues. From germline, CDR1 is LNHNV and CDR2 YYDKDF (reference sequence). The V end lost 0 bases, the J end lost 6 bases, and 9 bases lay between the germline ends. This chain's CDR3 is CATSRDQGGQPQHF. The CDR3, as DNA: TGTGCCACCAGCAGAGACCAAGGCGGTCAGCCCCAGCATTTT.

The rearrangement uses TRBV6-2 or TRBV6-3 and TRBJ2-1; D not certain. Trimming shortened V by 1 base and J by 9 bases, and 7 bases separated the two germline ends. The CDR3 runs to 12 residues. CDR1 is MNHEY, CDR2 SVGEGT, per germline. The CDR3: CASSYWVAEQFF. CDR3 sequence (DNA): TGTGCCAGCAGTTACTGGGTTGCTGAGCAGTTCTTC.